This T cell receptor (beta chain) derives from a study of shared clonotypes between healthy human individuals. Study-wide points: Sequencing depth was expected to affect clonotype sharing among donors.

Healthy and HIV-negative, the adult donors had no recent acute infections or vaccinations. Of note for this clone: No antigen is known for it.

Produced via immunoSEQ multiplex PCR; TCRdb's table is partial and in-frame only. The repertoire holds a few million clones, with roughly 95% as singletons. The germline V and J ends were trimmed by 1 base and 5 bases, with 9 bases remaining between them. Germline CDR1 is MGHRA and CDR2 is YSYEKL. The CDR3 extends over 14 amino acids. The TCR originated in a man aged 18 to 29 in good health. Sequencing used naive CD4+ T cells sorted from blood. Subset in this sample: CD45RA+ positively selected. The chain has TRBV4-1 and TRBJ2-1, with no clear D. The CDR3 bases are TGCGCCAGCAGCCAAGTACTGACAAACAATGAGCAGTTCTTC. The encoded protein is CASSQVLTNNEQFF.